This T cell receptor beta chain came from a study of T cells in Graves' hyperthyroidism and ophthalmopathy. Study-wide points: In the blood, most expanded thyroid clonotypes above 0.001 appeared as well.

Concerning this clonotype itself: As yet, its antigen is unknown.

Template material for amplifying TCR beta CDR3 regions consisted of RNA transcripts. HTBI primers were employed in a first-round RT-PCR of the TCR CDR3. TCRdb used MiXCR to reprocess the multiplex PCR reads, holding one entry per CDR3 protein. The sample lists roughly 700,000 distinct CDR3 sequences, approximately 40% occurring once. The length of the CDR3 is 15 residues. The V gene end was trimmed by 2 bases and the J gene end by 1 base; junction bases not matched to a gene: 2. Germline CDR1 and CDR2: MNHEY and SVGAGI. The J gene is TRBJ1-1, the V gene TRBV6-5; 9 bases are shared with TRBD1. The clonotype was recovered from a woman aged 40 to 50 with Graves' hyperthyroidism. The sample was blood. CDR3 sequence (DNA): TGTGCCAGCAGTTACCAGACAGGGGGGAACACTGAAGCTTTCTTT. This gives the protein CASSYQTGGNTEAFF.